This TCR beta chain derives from a study of OX40 agonist ivuxolimab in advanced cancers. Turning to the study itself: Partial responses occurred in Three dose-escalation patients, one with hepatocellular carcinoma and two with cutaneous melanoma. Overall study findings and caveats: Averaged across samples, CD8+ T cells carried more expanded clones than CD4+ did. The authors also found low normalized T-cell clonal expansion in some nonresponders. Within 6 weeks, CD4+ and CD8+ blood T cells expanded clonally at 0.1 to 3.0 mg/kg.

Only in-frame clones appear in the TCRdb table, and some are missing; sequencing was by immunoSEQ multiplex PCR. Counted here are approximately 18,000 clones, around 80% occurring once; the ten biggest clones make up 25% to 35%. Note on this clone: What it recognizes is unknown.

Germline V gene lookup returns CDR1 MNHEY and CDR2 SMNVEV (reference sequence). V lost 3 bases and J lost 3; bases outside the gene matches: 10. CDR3 length: 17 amino acids. The gene calls are TRBV27 and TRBJ2-1, with 8 bases matching TRBD2. The clonotype originates from an adult with an advanced solid tumor such as melanoma, head and neck, liver or kidney cancer. The input for sequencing was CD4+ or CD8+ T cells sorted from blood, taken in a trial of the OX40 agonist ivuxolimab. For the CDR3, the DNA is TGTGCCAGCAGTTTTTCTTCACTAGCGGACTTCTACAATGAGCAGTTCTTC. It specifies CASSFSSLADFYNEQFF.